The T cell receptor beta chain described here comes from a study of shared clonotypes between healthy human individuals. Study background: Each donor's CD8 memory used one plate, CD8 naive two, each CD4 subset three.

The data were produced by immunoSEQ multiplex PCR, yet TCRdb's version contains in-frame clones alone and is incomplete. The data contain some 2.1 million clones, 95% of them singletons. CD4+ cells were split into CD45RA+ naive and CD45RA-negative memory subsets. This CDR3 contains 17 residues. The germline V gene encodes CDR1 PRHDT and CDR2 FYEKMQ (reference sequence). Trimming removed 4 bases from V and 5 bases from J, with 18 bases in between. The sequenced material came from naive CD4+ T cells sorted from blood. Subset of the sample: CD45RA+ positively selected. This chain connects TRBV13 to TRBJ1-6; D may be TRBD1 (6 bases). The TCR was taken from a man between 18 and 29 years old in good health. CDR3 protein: CASSYEIGGANNSPLHF. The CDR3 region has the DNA TGTGCCAGCAGCTATGAAATCGGGGGGGCGAATAATTCACCCCTCCACTTT.